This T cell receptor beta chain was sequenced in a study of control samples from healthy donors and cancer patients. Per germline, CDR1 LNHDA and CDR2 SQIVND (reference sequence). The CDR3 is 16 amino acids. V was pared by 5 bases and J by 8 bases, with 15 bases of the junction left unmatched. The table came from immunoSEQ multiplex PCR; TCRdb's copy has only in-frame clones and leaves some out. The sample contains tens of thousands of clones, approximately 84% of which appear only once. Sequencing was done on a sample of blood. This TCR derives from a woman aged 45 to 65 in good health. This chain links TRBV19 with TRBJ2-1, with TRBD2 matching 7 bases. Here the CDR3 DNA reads TGTGCCAGTAGTGGGGACGCCGGGACTACCTTTGATGAGCAGTTCTTC. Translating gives CASSGDAGTTFDEQFF.